Below are 10 T cell receptor beta chains sequenced from a single sample in a study of T cells expressing NK-cell markers. No DNA is given; TCRdb re-called the 5' RACE reads and lists each CDR3 protein once. This sample lists about 260,000 distinct CDR3 sequences; its ten largest clones have around 4.2%. Sequenced material: blood T cells: a sorted CD56 or NKG2C T cell subset, CD4+ or CD8+ T cells, or bulk PBMC T cells (not recorded which). The source is a woman aged 18 to 75 in good health.

The chain links TRBV30 to TRBJ2-5; the D gene TCRdb calls, TRBD1, cannot be checked with no DNA. The CDR3 is 13 residues long. Germline V gene data show CDR1 as GTSNPN and CDR2 as SVGIG (reference sequence). CDR3 amino acids: CAWSYVLQETQYF.

This chain uses TRBV11-2 with TRBJ2-1; TCRdb's D call, TRBD2, is unchecked because there is no DNA. This CDR3 contains 18 residues. Germline V CDR1 and CDR2: SGHAT, FQNNGV. The CDR3 spells CASSPRTSGGPTGFEQFF.

This chain joins TRBV20-1 and TRBJ2-3; the TCRdb call, TRBD1, lacks DNA for checking. The CDR3 consists of 14 residues. Germline assignment: CDR1 DFQATT and CDR2 SNEGSKA (reference sequence). CDR3 region: CSNQQDPSTDTQYF.

This chain uses TRBV27 with TRBJ2-5; the D call from TCRdb, TRBD1, cannot be confirmed without DNA. This CDR3 comprises 18 residues. From germline, CDR1 is MNHEY and CDR2 SMNVEV (reference sequence). CDR3 sequence: CASSPDAGTAIIQETQYF.

The chain is built from TRBV4-1 and TRBJ2-4; TCRdb names TRBD2, which stays unverified in the absence of DNA. The CDR3 runs 16 residues. Germline V gene data show CDR1 as MGHRA and CDR2 as YSYEKL. The CDR3 is CASSQEDYLAKNIQYF.

The rearrangement links TRBV11-3 to TRBJ2-7; TCRdb designates TRBD2, a call that cannot be tested without DNA. CDR1 SGHNT and CDR2 YENEEA come from the germline V gene. CDR3 length: 15 residues. This CDR3 is CASSHGTSGNYEQYF.

This chain links TRBV10-3 with TRBJ2-3; as DNA is missing, the TRBD2 call by TCRdb cannot be tested. This CDR3 has 18 amino acids. Germline CDR1 and CDR2: ENHRY and SYGVKD. Here the CDR3 reads CAISGVKRGTRGTDTQYF.

The chain recombines TRBV20-1 with TRBJ2-7; TCRdb returns TRBD2, unconfirmable since there is no DNA. This CDR3 is built from 17 residues. CDR1 is DFQATT, CDR2 SNEGSKA, per germline (reference sequence). The CDR3 is CSASPLSLVLSGDEQYF.

This sequence joins TRBV7-2 and TRBJ1-2; with no DNA, the TCRdb D assignment of TRBD1 cannot be verified. This CDR3 comprises 14 residues. The germline V gene encodes CDR1 SGHTA and CDR2 FQGNSA. The CDR3 loop reads CASSLDRNFYGYTF.

The genes are TRBV11-2 and TRBJ1-6. This CDR3 has 13 residues. Germline CDR1 and CDR2: SGHAT and FQNNGV. This chain's CDR3 is CASSPGLFSPLHF. Drawing the rest from reference TRBV11-2 and TRBJ1-6, the complete variable domain is EAGVAQSPRYKIIEKRQSVAFWCNPISGHATLYWYQQILGQGPKLLIQFQNNGVVDDSQLPKDRFSAERLKGVDSTLKIQPAKLEDSAVYLCASSPGLFSPLHFGNGTRLTVT.